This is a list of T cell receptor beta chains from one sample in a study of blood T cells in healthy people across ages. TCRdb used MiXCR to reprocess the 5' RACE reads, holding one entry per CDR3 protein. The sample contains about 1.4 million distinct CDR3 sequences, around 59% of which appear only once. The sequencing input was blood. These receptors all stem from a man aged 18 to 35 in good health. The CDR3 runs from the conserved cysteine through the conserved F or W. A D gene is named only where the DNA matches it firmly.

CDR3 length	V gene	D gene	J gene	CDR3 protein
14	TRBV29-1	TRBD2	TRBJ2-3	CSARGLADTDTQYF
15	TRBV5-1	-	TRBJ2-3	CASSLQGGDPDTQYF
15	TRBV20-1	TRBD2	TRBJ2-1	CSARDQRGGYNEQFF
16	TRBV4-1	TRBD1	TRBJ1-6	CASSQMRGQGGSPLHF
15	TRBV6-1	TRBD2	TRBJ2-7	CASSEATSGSYEQYF
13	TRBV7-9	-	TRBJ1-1	CASSLVMGSEAFF
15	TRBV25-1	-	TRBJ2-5	CASSENAGGQETQYF
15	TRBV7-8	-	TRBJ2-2	CASSFGVVSPGELFF
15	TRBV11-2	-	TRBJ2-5	CASTRNRAEQETQYF
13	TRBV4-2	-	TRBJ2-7	CASSQDRASEQYF
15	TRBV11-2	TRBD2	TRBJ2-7	CASSTRGGTSYEQYF
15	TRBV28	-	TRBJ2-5	CASSSWETGRETQYF
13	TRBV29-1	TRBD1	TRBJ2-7	CSVAGQGIYEQYF
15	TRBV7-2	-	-	CASSLFRQSHETQYF
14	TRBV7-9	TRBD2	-	CASSSLTSVQTQYF
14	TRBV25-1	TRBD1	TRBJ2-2	CASRQGALTGELFF
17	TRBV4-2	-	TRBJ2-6	CASSPGQSGSGANVLTF
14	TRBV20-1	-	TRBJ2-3	CSARGQPSTDTQYF
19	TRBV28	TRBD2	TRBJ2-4	CASSSLTSGGPIAKNIQYF
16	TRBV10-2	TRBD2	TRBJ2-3	CASSTGLAGGWDTQYF
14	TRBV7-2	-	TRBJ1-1	CASSLVRVGAEAFF
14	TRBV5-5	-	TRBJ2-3	CASSLPGLGDTQYF
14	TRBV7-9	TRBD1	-	CASSYRTGLETQYF
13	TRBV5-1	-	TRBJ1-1	CASSLEKNTEAFF
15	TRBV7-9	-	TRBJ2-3	CASSLVQEYTDTQYF
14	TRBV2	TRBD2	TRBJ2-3	CASRILADTDTQYF
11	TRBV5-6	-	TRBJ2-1	CASSSDQEQFF
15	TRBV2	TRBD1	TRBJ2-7	CASSEMKDRGPEQYF
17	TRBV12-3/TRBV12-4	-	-	CASSSSFGGSSYNEQYF
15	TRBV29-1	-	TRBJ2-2	CSVEGPAGNTGELFF
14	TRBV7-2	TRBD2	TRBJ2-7	CASSLKLAVYEQYF
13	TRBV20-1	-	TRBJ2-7	CSARGQGRYEQYF
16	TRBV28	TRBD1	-	CASSSQGALPSYEQYF
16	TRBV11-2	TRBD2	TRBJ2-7	CASSLGVSGNPREQYF
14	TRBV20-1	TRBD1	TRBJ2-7	CSAPGTGEPYEQYF
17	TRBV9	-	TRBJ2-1	CASSVITGVLAGNEQFF
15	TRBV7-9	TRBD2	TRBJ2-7	CASSLVIAGAYEQYF
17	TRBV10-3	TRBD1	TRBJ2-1	CAISEVSGTASYNEQFF
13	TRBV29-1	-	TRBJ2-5	CSGGRLQRQTQYF
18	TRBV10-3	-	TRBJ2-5	CAISESRLNLGAQETQYF
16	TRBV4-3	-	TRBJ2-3	CASRRDRISYTDTQYF
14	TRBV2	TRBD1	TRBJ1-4	CASRVQAGGEKLFF
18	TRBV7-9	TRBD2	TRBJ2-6	CASSPFGGVKYGANVLTF
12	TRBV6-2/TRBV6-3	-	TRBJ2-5	CASSMGVETQYF
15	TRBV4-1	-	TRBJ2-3	CASSQVGVSSDTQYF
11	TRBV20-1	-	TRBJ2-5	CSASRDETQYF
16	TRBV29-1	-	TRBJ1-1	CSVEGDVYNGNTEAFF
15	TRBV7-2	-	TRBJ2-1	CASSPPSGGYNEQFF
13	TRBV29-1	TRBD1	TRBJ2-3	CSGGTAGTDTQYF
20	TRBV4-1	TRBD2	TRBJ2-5	CASSHLRLAGGPTYQETQYF
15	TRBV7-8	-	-	CASSLDAGLGETQYF
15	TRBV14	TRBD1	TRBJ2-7	CASSQVYRQGYEQYF
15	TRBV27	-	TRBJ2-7	CASSSADRIGDEQYF
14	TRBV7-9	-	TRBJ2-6	CASLHLSGANVLTF